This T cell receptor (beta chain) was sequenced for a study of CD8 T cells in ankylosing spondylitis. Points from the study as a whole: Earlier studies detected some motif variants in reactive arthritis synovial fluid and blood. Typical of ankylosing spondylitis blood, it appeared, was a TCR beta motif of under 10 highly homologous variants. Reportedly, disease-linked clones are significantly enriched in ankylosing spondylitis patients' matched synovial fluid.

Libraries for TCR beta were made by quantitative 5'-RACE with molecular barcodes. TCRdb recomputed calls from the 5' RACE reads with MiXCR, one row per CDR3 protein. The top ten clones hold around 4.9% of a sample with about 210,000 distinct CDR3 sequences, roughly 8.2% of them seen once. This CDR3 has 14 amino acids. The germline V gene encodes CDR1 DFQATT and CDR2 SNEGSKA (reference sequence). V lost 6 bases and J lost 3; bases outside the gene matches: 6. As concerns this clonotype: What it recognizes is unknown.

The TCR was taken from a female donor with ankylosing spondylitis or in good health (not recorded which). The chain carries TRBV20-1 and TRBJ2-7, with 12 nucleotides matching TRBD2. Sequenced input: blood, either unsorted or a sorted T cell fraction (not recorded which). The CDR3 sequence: CSAPATSGSYEQYF. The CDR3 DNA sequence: TGCAGTGCCCCGGCGACTAGCGGGAGCTACGAGCAGTACTTC.